This T cell receptor beta chain was found in a study of T cell changes during pregnancy in multiple sclerosis. The CDR3 covers 16 residues. The method was immunoSEQ multiplex PCR; TCRdb's version includes in-frame clones alone and lacks a portion of them. This table holds approximately 92,000 clones, 80% to 95% found once. Sequences were derived from peripheral blood, sampled in the first trimester of pregnancy. The TCR was taken from a female donor with multiple sclerosis, enrolled in a pregnancy study. V is TRBV7-5 and J is TRBJ2-7; the table calls TRBD2, which could not be checked here. TRBV7-5 has pseudogene status. The CDR3 DNA reads TGTGTCAGAAGCTATACTGAACTAGCGGCGCCCTACGAGCAGTACTTC. Translating it yields CVRSYTELAAPYEQYF.